A single sample gave rise to the 9 T cell receptor beta chains below, sequenced in a study of OX40 agonist ivuxolimab in advanced cancers. TCRdb keeps only in-frame clones here, not all; method: immunoSEQ multiplex PCR. This sample has nearly 55,000 clones, with around four fifths found just once. This material consisted of CD4+ or CD8+ T cells sorted from blood, taken in a trial of the OX40 agonist ivuxolimab. The receptors come from an adult with an advanced solid tumor such as melanoma, head and neck, liver or kidney cancer.

The V call is TRBV28, the J call TRBJ1-1; tentatively, D is TRBD1 (6 bases). V shed 6 bases and J shed 0 bases, with 17 bases lying between them. The CDR3 consists of 16 residues. Germline CDR1 and CDR2: MDHEN and SYDVKM. CDR3: CASSPPGQPMNTEAFF. The CDR3 DNA reads as TGTGCCAGCAGCCCACCCGGACAGCCCATGAACACTGAAGCTTTCTTT. Full variable domain (remainder filled in from reference TRBV28 and TRBJ1-1): DVKVTQSSRYLVKRTGEKVFLECVQDMDHENMFWYRQDPGLGLRLIYFSYDVKMKEKGDIPEGYSVSREKKERFSLILESASTNQTSMYLCASSPPGQPMNTEAFFGQGTRLTVV.

The chain is built from TRBV6-1 and TRBJ2-7, with D uncertain. CDR1 is MNHNS, CDR2 SASEGT, per germline. The V end lost 7 bases, the J end lost 4 bases, and 20 bases lay between the germline ends. The CDR3 sequence is 15 residues long. The DNA of the CDR3 is TGTGCCAGCACCAGGCAGGCGAACCTCGTATACGAGCAGTACTTC. It yields the protein CASTRQANLVYEQYF.

This chain uses TRBV5-1 with TRBJ2-2, with 9 bases identical to TRBD1. Germline lookup yields CDR1 SGHRS and CDR2 YFSETQ. CDR3 length equals 17 residues. J lost 0 bases, V lost 5 bases, and 8 bases had no gene match. CDR3 in amino acids: CASSAEGQGTNTGELFF. DNA of the CDR3: TGCGCCAGCAGTGCGGAGGGACAGGGAACGAACACCGGGGAGCTGTTTTTT. Using reference TRBV5-1 and TRBJ2-2 for the parts outside the CDR3, the full variable domain is KAGVTQTPRYLIKTRGQQVTLSCSPISGHRSVSWYQQTPGQGLQFLFEYFSETQRNKGNFPGRFSGRQFSNSRSEMNVSTLELGDSALYLCASSAEGQGTNTGELFFGEGSRLTVL.

V gene TRBV9 combines with J gene TRBJ2-7; TRBD1 agrees at 7 bases. Germline V lookup: CDR1 SGDLS, CDR2 YYNGEE. This CDR3 contains 15 residues. J was trimmed by 0 bases and V by 0 bases; bases with no gene match: 3. The CDR3 DNA reads as TGTGCCAGCAGCGTAGGACAGGGACCCTCCTACGAGCAGTACTTC. Translation: CASSVGQGPSYEQYF.

J is TRBJ2-1 and V is TRBV11-2, with a possible D match to TRBD1 (6 bases). The CDR3 extends over 14 amino acids. V was cut by 4 bases and J by 10 bases, with 17 bases left in between. The V gene's germline CDR1 is SGHAT and CDR2 FQNNGV. The CDR3 loop reads CASSSTQGRREQFF. CDR3 DNA sequence: TGTGCCAGCAGCTCGACGCAGGGGAGACGCGAGCAGTTCTTC.

This clone came up a few times. The chain joins TRBV28 to TRBJ1-1, with TRBD1 identical over 7 bases. This CDR3 region has 16 residues. Losses at the gene ends were 1 base for V and 1 base for J; bases not matched to a gene: 6. The V gene's germline CDR1 is MDHEN and CDR2 SYDVKM. Written as DNA, the CDR3 is TGTGCCAGCAGTTTATTGCAGGGGGTGTGGAACACTGAAGCTTTCTTT. Amino acids: CASSLLQGVWNTEAFF.

The CDR3 nucleotides read TGTGCCAGCAGGGTAGACTTTAACACTGAAGCTTTCTTT. It codes for CASRVDFNTEAFF. V gene TRBV27 combines with J gene TRBJ1-1; D gene unclear. CDR1 MNHEY and CDR2 SMNVEV come from the germline V gene (reference sequence). Trimming took off 6 bases at V and 2 bases at J, with 10 bases between the two ends. The CDR3 loop spans 13 amino acids.

The chain uses TRBV7-8 and TRBJ2-3; D ambiguous. The CDR3 has 11 amino acids. CDR1 SGHVS and CDR2 FQNEAQ come from the germline V gene. Deletions cut 5 bases from V and 2 bases from J, with 2 bases between. CDR3 sequence: CASSHTDTQYF. The CDR3 nucleotides read TGTGCCAGCAGCCACACAGATACGCAGTATTTT.

In its sample, this clone was seen once. The rearrangement uses TRBV30 and TRBJ2-7, with 10 bases matching TRBD2. Per germline, CDR1 GTSNPN and CDR2 SVGIG (reference sequence). Trimming removed 4 bases from V and 0 bases from J; junction bases left unmatched: 3. CDR3 size: 14 residues. The CDR3 sequence: CAWNPSGSSYEQYF. DNA of the CDR3: TGTGCCTGGAATCCTAGCGGGAGCTCCTACGAGCAGTACTTC.